Detailed here is one TCR beta chain. Here immunoSEQ multiplex PCR was the method, and the copy in TCRdb shows in-frame clones only, minus some. The sample lists 150,000 to 200,000 clones; 85% to 90% were seen once. The sample originates from a study of control samples from healthy donors and cancer patients. V was cut by 3 bases and J by 9 bases, with 12 bases left in between. The CDR3 covers 13 residues. Germline V gene sequence: CDR1 LGHDT, CDR2 YNNKEL (reference sequence). J is TRBJ2-1 and V is TRBV3-1 (or the pseudogene TRBV3-2), with D possibly TRBD1 on 5 matching bases. The sample was blood. The source of this sequence is a man between 18 and 29 years old in good health. This CDR3 is CASSHLQGGEQFF. DNA for the CDR3: TGTGCCAGCAGCCACCTGCAGGGTGGTGAGCAGTTCTTC.